Measured by frequency, the clone carrying this T cell receptor beta chain is medium-sized. Its matching antigen is unknown. The CDR3 covers 16 residues. The germline V gene encodes CDR1 LNHDA and CDR2 SQIVND (reference sequence). TRB rearrangements were amplified by touch-down multiplex PCR with mixed TRB-A/B primers. TCRdb reprocessed the multiplex PCR reads and reports one entry per CDR3 protein, with no DNA. This listing includes more than 2,500 distinct CDR3 sequences. The data stem from a study of T cell clusters in autoimmune cytopenias. Points from the study as a whole: The T cell clusters were defined only in silico, without experimental functional validation. TRB repertoire shifts in secondary cytopenia and chronic lymphocytic leukemia mostly reflected lymphoma, not autoimmunity.

Each sample's input was roughly 250 ng genomic DNA, roughly 40,000 genome equivalents. The sample was also reused in another study, on T cell repertoires in aging, cancer and after chemotherapy. According to that study: Patients with chronic lymphocytic leukemia were sampled before and after fludarabine- or bendamustine-based chemotherapy. Untreated cancer patients had significantly lower blood TCR diversity than age-matched healthy donors.

Sequencing was done on a sample of peripheral blood. This TCR came from a human donor with an autoimmune cytopenia or autoimmune hepatitis (not recorded which). V gene TRBV19 combines with J gene TRBJ1-2; TCRdb reports TRBD1, a call that lacks DNA to check it against. The chain's CDR3 is CASKSPLGQGDYGYTF.